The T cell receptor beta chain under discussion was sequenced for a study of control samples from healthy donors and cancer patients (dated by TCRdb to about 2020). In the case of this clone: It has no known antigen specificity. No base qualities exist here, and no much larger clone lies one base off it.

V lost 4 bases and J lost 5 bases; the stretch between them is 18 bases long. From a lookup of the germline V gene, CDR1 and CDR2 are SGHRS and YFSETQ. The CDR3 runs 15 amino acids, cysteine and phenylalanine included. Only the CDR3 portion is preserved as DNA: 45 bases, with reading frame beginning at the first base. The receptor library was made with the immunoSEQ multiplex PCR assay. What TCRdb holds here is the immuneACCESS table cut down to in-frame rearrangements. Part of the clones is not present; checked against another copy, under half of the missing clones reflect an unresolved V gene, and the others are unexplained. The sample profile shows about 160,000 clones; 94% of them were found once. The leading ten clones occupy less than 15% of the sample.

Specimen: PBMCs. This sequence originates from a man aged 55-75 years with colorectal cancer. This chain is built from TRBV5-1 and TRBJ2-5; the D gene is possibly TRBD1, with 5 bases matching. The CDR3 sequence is CASSPLRQTRETQYF. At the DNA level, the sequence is TGCGCCAGCAGCCCCCTCCGACAGACCCGTGAGACCCAGTACTTC.